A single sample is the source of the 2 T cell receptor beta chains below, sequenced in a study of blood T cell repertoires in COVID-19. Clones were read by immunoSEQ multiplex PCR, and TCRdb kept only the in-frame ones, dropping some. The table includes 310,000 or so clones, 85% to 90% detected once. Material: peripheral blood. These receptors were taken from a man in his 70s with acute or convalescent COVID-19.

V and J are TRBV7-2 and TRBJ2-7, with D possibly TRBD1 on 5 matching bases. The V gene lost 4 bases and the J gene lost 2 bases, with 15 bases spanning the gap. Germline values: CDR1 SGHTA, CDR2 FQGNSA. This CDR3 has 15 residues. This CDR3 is CASSSPLGLTYEQYF. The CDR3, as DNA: TGTGCCAGCAGCTCCCCCCTGGGGCTGACCTACGAGCAGTACTTC.

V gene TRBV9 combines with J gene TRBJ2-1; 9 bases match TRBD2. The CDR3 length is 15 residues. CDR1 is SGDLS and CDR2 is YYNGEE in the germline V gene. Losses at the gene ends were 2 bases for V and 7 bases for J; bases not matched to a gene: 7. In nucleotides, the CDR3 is TGTGCCAGCAGCGTCCGCGGGGGGGCAGGGAATGAGCAGTTCTTC. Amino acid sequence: CASSVRGGAGNEQFF.